Shown below are 18 T cell receptor beta chains from a single sample sequenced in a study of T cell repertoires and HLA-DP antigens. No antigen has been assigned to these receptors. Produced via immunoSEQ multiplex PCR; TCRdb's table is partial and in-frame only. Among more than 90,000 clones listed, roughly 92% were seen once. The material sequenced was CD4+ T cells from PBMCs. These TCRs come from a woman younger than 35 in good health and CMV-seronegative.

The J gene is TRBJ1-3, the V gene TRBV30; no clear D. The CDR3 covers 13 residues. The germline CDR1 and CDR2 sequences are GTSNPN and SVGIG (reference sequence). V was trimmed by 4 bases and J by 10 bases, leaving 17 bases between them. For the CDR3, the DNA is TGTGCCTGGACGGGTTTATCTGGAGGGACCATATATTTT. Translation gives CAWTGLSGGTIYF.

A note on this clone: At one end, the junction sequence differs from germline, possibly due to a read error. This chain links TRBV9 with TRBJ1-3, with 7 bases identical to TRBD1. Germline values: CDR1 SGDLS, CDR2 YYNGEE. The CDR3 runs to 15 residues. CDR3: CASSETGFTGNTIYF. CDR3 coding DNA: TGTGCCAGCAGCGAGACAGGGTTTACTGGTAACACCATATATTTT.

The rearrangement links TRBV2 to TRBJ1-2; D possibly corresponds to TRBD1 (6 bases). The ends were cut back, 6 bases at V and 5 bases at J, with 13 bases in the middle. This CDR3 spans 13 amino acids. CDR1 is SNHLY and CDR2 is FYNNEI in the germline V gene. The DNA of the CDR3 is TGTGCCAGCAGGGGGGACATCGCTTATGGCTACACCTTC. It is translated as CASRGDIAYGYTF.

The chain combines TRBV5-4 with TRBJ2-5; 13 nucleotides agree with TRBD2. Germline V gene data show CDR1 as SGHNT and CDR2 as YYREEE (reference sequence). This CDR3 has 19 amino acids. Trimming removed 0 bases from V and 5 bases from J; junction bases left unmatched: 13. CDR3 sequence: CASSLELAGGRQVPETQYF. The DNA of the CDR3 is TGTGCCAGCAGCTTGGAACTAGCGGGGGGGCGTCAGGTCCCCGAGACCCAGTACTTC.

This clone was observed a single time. This chain joins TRBV21-1 and TRBJ1-5; the tabulated D call, TRBD1, remains unverified against the DNA. TRBV21-1 is tagged as a pseudogene. CDR3 size: 17 residues. DNA for the CDR3: TGTGCCAGCAGCAAAGTTAAGGGAAACAGGGACCATCAGCCCCAGCATTTT. Residues: CASSKVKGNRDHQPQHF.

The chain carries TRBV18 and TRBJ2-1; 7 bases fit TRBD1. CDR3 length equals 13 residues. V was pared by 4 bases and J by 5 bases, with 2 bases of the junction left unmatched. Germline V gene sequence: CDR1 KGHSH, CDR2 LQKENI. CDR3 in amino acids: CASSQGQNNEQFF. As DNA, the CDR3 is TGTGCCAGCTCACAGGGACAGAACAATGAGCAGTTCTTC.

The J gene is TRBJ1-2, the V gene TRBV5-6; unclear D gene. This CDR3 is 14 amino acids long. The germline V gene encodes CDR1 SGHDT and CDR2 YYEEEE. The V end was cut by 0 bases, the J end by 4 bases, with 10 bases between. Here the CDR3 reads CASSLAAQSYGYTF. CDR3 DNA sequence: TGTGCCAGCAGCTTGGCCGCACAGAGCTATGGCTACACCTTC.

The chain combines TRBV11-2 with TRBJ2-1, with TRBD1 identical over 10 bases. Germline V gives CDR1 SGHAT, CDR2 FQNNGV. This CDR3 has 16 residues. V trimming: 3 bases; J trimming: 2 bases; junction bases outside the gene matches: 4. The CDR3 DNA is TGTGCCAGCAGCTTTACCGGGACAGGGGCCTACAATGAGCAGTTCTTC. This gives the protein CASSFTGTGAYNEQFF. Looking up the rest from reference TRBV11-2 and TRBJ2-1 gives the full variable domain: EAGVAQSPRYKIIEKRQSVAFWCNPISGHATLYWYQQILGQGPKLLIQFQNNGVVDDSQLPKDRFSAERLKGVDSTLKIQPAKLEDSAVYLCASSFTGTGAYNEQFFGPGTRLTVL.

The gene calls are TRBV10-3 and TRBJ1-1; TRBD1 matches at 9 bases. Germline V gene lookup returns CDR1 ENHRY and CDR2 SYGVKD. CDR3 size: 14 residues. The ends lost 8 bases at V and 4 bases at J; junction bases unmatched: 8. The CDR3 protein is CAIRDRVVGTEAFF. CDR3 bases: TGTGCCATCCGGGACAGGGTAGTCGGCACTGAAGCTTTCTTT.

V and J are TRBV19 and TRBJ2-3, with D perhaps given as TRBD1 or TRBD2 (7 bases each). Germline V gene lookup returns CDR1 LNHDA and CDR2 SQIVND (reference sequence). The CDR3 is 15 amino acids. Trimming took off 6 bases at V and 0 bases at J, with 13 bases between the two ends. CDR3 amino acids: CASRKRDSSTDTQYF. CDR3 nucleotides: TGTGCCAGTAGGAAGCGGGACAGTAGCACAGATACGCAGTATTTT.

The chain uses TRBV10-3 and TRBJ2-5, with 14 positions matching TRBD2. CDR1 and CDR2 (germline): ENHRY, SYGVKD. The CDR3 has 16 residues. V lost 0 bases to trimming and J lost 4 bases; unmatched junction nucleotides: 1. The CDR3 bases are TGTGCCATCAGTGAGTCAGGGACTAGCGGGGGAGAGACCCAGTACTTC. Translating it yields CAISESGTSGGETQYF.

V usage is TRBV28 and J usage is TRBJ2-6, with D perhaps TRBD2 (5 bases). This CDR3 has 16 residues. The germline CDR1 and CDR2 sequences are MDHEN and SYDVKM. V was trimmed by 6 bases and J by 0 bases, leaving 12 bases between them. This chain's CDR3 is CASRGFGSSGANVLTF. CDR3 coding DNA: TGTGCCAGCAGGGGATTTGGGAGCTCTGGGGCCAACGTCCTGACTTTC.

The V call is TRBV11-3, the J call TRBJ2-2; 14 bases are shared with TRBD2. The CDR3 extends over 18 amino acids. Losses at the gene ends were 5 bases for V and 4 bases for J; bases not matched to a gene: 9. Germline V gene data show CDR1 as SGHNT and CDR2 as YENEEA. CDR3 nucleotide sequence: TGTGCCAGCAGCCTAAAGCAGGGACTAGCGGGGGCCACCGGGGAGCTGTTTTTT. It specifies CASSLKQGLAGATGELFF.

The chain couples TRBV19 to TRBJ2-2, with a weak D call TRBD1 (6 bases). Trimming stripped 7 bases from V and 3 bases from J, with 15 bases between. Germline CDR1 is LNHDA and CDR2 is SQIVND (reference sequence). The CDR3 runs to 15 residues. The CDR3 spells CASTDGQTYTGELFF. Written as DNA, the CDR3 is TGTGCCAGTACTGATGGACAGACTTACACCGGGGAGCTGTTTTTT. Supplemented by reference TRBV19 and TRBJ2-2, the full variable domain reads DGGITQSPKYLFRKEGQNVTLSCEQNLNHDAMYWYRQDPGQGLRLIYYSQIVNDFQKGDIAEGYSVSREKKESFPLTVTSAQKNPTAFYLCASTDGQTYTGELFFGEGSRLTVL.

The V gene is TRBV19, the J gene TRBJ1-4, with 8 bases fitting TRBD1. The V gene's germline CDR1 is LNHDA and CDR2 SQIVND (reference sequence). The CDR3 has 15 residues. J lost 4 bases, V lost 6 bases, and 7 bases had no gene match. The CDR3 region has the DNA TGTGCCAGTAGGTCGGGACAGGAGTTTAATGAAAAACTGTTTTTT. Protein sequence: CASRSGQEFNEKLFF. Combining the CDR3 with reference TRBV19 and TRBJ1-4 gives the whole variable domain DGGITQSPKYLFRKEGQNVTLSCEQNLNHDAMYWYRQDPGQGLRLIYYSQIVNDFQKGDIAEGYSVSREKKESFPLTVTSAQKNPTAFYLCASRSGQEFNEKLFFGSGTQLSVL.

The V call is TRBV9, the J call TRBJ1-1, with TRBD1 matching 10 bases. The CDR3 extends over 13 amino acids. With 6 bases clipped from V and 4 bases from J, the junction kept 3 bases outside the gene matches. Germline V gene data show CDR1 as SGDLS and CDR2 as YYNGEE. CDR3 sequence reads: CASTRDRGTEAFF. The DNA of the CDR3 is TGTGCCAGCACCCGGGACAGGGGCACTGAAGCTTTCTTT. The full variable domain, rest sourced from reference TRBV9 and TRBJ1-1, is DSGVTQTPKHLITATGQRVTLRCSPRSGDLSVYWYQQSLDQGLQFLIQYYNGEERAKGNILERFSAQQFPDLHSELNLSSLELGDSALYFCASTRDRGTEAFFGQGTRLTVV.

The rearrangement uses TRBV4-1 and TRBJ1-5; 10 bases agree with TRBD1. V shed 4 bases, J shed 5 bases, and the junction held 11 bases outside the gene matches. Germline CDR1 and CDR2: MGHRA and YSYEKL. This CDR3 comprises 17 residues. The CDR3 is CASSLTPGQGTDQPQHF. The CDR3 nucleotides are TGCGCCAGCAGCCTTACTCCGGGACAGGGGACCGATCAGCCCCAGCATTTT.

This clone was seen just once. This chain connects TRBV5-1 to TRBJ1-2; D gene uncertain. The CDR3 spans 12 residues. Germline values: CDR1 SGHRS, CDR2 YFSETQ. The V and J ends lost 0 bases and 10 bases respectively, with 10 bases between them. CDR3 region: CASSLGMGDYTF. DNA for the CDR3: TGCGCCAGCAGCTTGGGTATGGGAGACTACACCTTC.